This TCR beta chain was identified in a study of cytomegalovirus exposure and HLA in healthy donors. On the study more broadly: Of 398 genotyped donors, roughly 80% clustered with self-reported Caucasian donors.

With 4 bases removed from V and 0 bases from J, the gap between germline ends came to 11 bases. Germline lookup yields CDR1 LGHNA and CDR2 YNFKEQ. The CDR3 sequence is 15 residues long. Study outcomes and limitations: In a later analysis, specific HLA alleles were associated with 16,000 or so TCR beta sequences at a 0.05 false discovery rate.

It was with 60 Vbeta and 13 Jbeta primers that the PCR ran. Data came from immunoSEQ multiplex PCR; TCRdb stores just in-frame clones and leaves some out. The repertoire holds 210,000 or so clones, with over 65% as singletons. Details on this clone: Its specificity is not known.

The sequenced sample consisted of PBMCs. The TCR originated in a man aged 18 to 29 in good health and CMV-seronegative. This rearrangement joins TRBV4-2 to TRBJ2-3; perhaps TRBD2 as D (5 bases). DNA for the CDR3: TGTGCCAGCAGCCCCTTACTAGTTAGCACAGATACGCAGTATTTT. Its translation is CASSPLLVSTDTQYF.